This paragraph covers one T cell receptor (beta chain) sequence. One entry per CDR3 protein results from TCRdb running MiXCR on the PCR reads. This table has 21,000 or so distinct CDR3 sequences, roughly two fifths appearing once. The V and J ends lost 8 bases and 16 bases respectively, with 21 bases between them. The germline gives CDR1 MNHEY, CDR2 SVGEGT. This CDR3 has 12 amino acids. This entry is derived from a study of tumor-infiltrating lymphocytes in oesophageal squamous cell carcinoma. Sequencing input: esophageal tumor tissue. The rearrangement uses TRBV6-2 or TRBV6-3 and TRBJ1-5; the D is unclear. This clonotype was sampled from a male donor with esophageal squamous cell carcinoma. For the CDR3, the DNA is TGTGCCAGCTCCAGGATCGTCGGACGTGTACATTTT. Translated: CASSRIVGRVHF.